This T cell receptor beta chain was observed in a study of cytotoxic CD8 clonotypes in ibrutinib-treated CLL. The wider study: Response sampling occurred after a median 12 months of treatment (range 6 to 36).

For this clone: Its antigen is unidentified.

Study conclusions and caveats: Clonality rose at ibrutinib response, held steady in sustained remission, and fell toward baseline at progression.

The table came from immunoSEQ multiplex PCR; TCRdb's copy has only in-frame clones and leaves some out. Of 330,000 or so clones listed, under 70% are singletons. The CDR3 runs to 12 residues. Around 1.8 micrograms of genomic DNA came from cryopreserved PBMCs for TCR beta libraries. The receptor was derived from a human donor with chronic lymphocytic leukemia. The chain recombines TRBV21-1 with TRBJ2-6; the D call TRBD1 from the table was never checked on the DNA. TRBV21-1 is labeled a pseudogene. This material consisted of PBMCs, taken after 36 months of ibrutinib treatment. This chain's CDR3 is CASLQGWDVLTF. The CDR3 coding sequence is TGTGCCAGTCTACAGGGGTGGGACGTCCTGACTTTC.